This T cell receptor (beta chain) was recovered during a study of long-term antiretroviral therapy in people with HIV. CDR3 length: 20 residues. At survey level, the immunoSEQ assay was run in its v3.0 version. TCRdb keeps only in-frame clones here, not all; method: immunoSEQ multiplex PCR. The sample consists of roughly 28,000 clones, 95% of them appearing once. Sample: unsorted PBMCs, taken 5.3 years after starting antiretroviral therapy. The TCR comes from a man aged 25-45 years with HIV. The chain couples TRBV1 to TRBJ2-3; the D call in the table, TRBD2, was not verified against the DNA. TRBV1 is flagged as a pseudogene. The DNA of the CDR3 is TGCACCAGCAGCCAATTCCCAATGACTAGCGGGGGAACTAGCACAGATACGCAGTATTTT. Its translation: CTSSQFPMTSGGTSTDTQYF.